This TCR beta chain was identified during a study of T-cell memory formation after mild COVID-19 (dated by TCRdb to about 2021). At the level of the whole study: Most TCR sequence clusters were specific to one of the two donors. In a couple of donors, T-cell clones that expanded and contracted after mild COVID-19 were tracked by sequencing TCRalpha and TCRbeta repertoires over time. Two young, previously healthy adult volunteers made up the cohort, one male and one female. Paper-wide results and their limitations: Whether the second-wave clones peaking on day 37 were SARS-CoV-2 specific was not confirmed. Some responding clones were detected in pre-infection memory, which suggested that pre-existing cross-reactive memory T cells had joined the SARS-CoV-2 response. Contracting CD4+ clones were found mainly in CM and EM memory subsets, while CD8+ clones were enriched in EMRA. Only a couple of mild cases were covered in the study, and larger cohorts including severe cases with pre-infection samples were considered necessary. Clones that contracted from day 15 to 85 showed balanced CD4/CD8 phenotypes, whereas a second wave of clones that expanded from day 15 to 37 leaned towards CD4+.

From the germline V gene, CDR1 is SGHAT and CDR2 is FQNNGV. V loses 0 bases, J loses 0 bases, and the germline ends lie 7 bases apart. Its CDR3 holds 15 amino acids, cysteine through phenylalanine. Here the CDR3 DNA is all that survives: 45 bases in frame from base 1. As to this clonotype: Its target antigen remains unknown. Base qualities are not recorded, but no much larger clone differs from it by a single base.

Ficoll-Paque density gradient centrifugation was used to isolate PBMCs. The listed sequencing device is Illumina NovaSeq 6000. TCRalpha and TCRbeta cDNA libraries were built by 5'RACE with constant-segment primers, adding sample barcodes and unique molecular identifiers. RNA was extracted from every sample with Trizol reagent. Library amplification was performed in two PCR steps, and a second sample barcode and Illumina TruSeq adapters were introduced in the second step. Libraries were sequenced on an Illumina NovaSeq with 2 x 150 bp paired-end reads. Under the source paper's analysis protocol: The reads were demultiplexed and collapsed into UMI-guided consensus sequences using migec v1.2.7. Using mixcr v2.1.11, UMI consensuses were aligned to TRA and TRB V and J templates and then assembled into clonotypes. A clonotype was counted as expanded or contracted only if both edgeR and NoisET called the change significant, with noise models trained on biological replicates. For edgeR calls, the thresholds were a false discovery rate-adjusted p below 0.01 and a log2 fold-change of 1. PCA with hierarchical clustering of max-normalized trajectories of the 1000 most abundant clonotypes was used as exploratory dynamics analysis. Each responding clone was given a CD4 or CD8 phenotype based on the CD4+ and CD8+ repertoires, which had been sequenced separately. TCRdb reanalyzed the raw reads on its own, using fastp at Q25 for trimming and MiXCR for clone calling, and kept in-frame beta chains. Each CDR3 protein appears once, grouped with its most common genes and DNA. These V and J calls are TCRdb output, not the study's own analysis. In this sample the table shows about 82,000 distinct CDR3 sequences, roughly 16% of which occur a single time. Jointly, the top ten make up approximately 40% of the sample.

Sample: PBMCs or a T cell subset sorted from them (not recorded which). The rearrangement combines TRBV11-2 with TRBJ2-3, with the D gene call left open. This TCR derives from a man aged 18 to 29 who had mild COVID-19 (a few samples of this study predate the infection). The sample titles of this study are shuffled in the database, so cell type and time point are left out; the donor was told from shared clones. The CDR3 reads CASSLEPGSTDTQYF. The DNA reads TGTGCCAGCAGCTTAGAACCAGGTAGCACAGATACGCAGTATTTT. When the CDR3 is completed using the reference TRBV11-2 and TRBJ2-3 genes on either side, the full variable domain is EAGVAQSPRYKIIEKRQSVAFWCNPISGHATLYWYQQILGQGPKLLIQFQNNGVVDDSQLPKDRFSAERLKGVDSTLKIQPAKLEDSAVYLCASSLEPGSTDTQYFGPGTRLTVL.